Following are 7 T cell receptor beta chains from one sample sequenced in a study of T cell clones after liver transplantation. The table came from immunoSEQ multiplex PCR; TCRdb's copy has only in-frame clones and leaves some out. This sample yields some 110,000 clones, of which 90% are seen a single time; about 0.8% belongs to the top ten. Sequenced material: CD4+ T cells from blood, taken 12 months after liver transplant. The receptors were gathered from a human patient who received a liver transplant. The T cells may partly be graft donor cells.

V gene TRBV28 combines with J gene TRBJ2-7; D might be TRBD1 (6 bases). Trimming cost V 6 bases and J 6 bases, with 12 bases left between them. The CDR3 loop spans 12 amino acids. The V gene's germline CDR1 is MDHEN and CDR2 SYDVKM. The CDR3 DNA reads TGTGCCAGCAGACTCACAGGGAGCGAGCAGTACTTC. This encodes CASRLTGSEQYF.

CDR3 DNA: TGTGCCAGCAGCTCCTACAATGAGCAGTTCTTC. This sequence encodes CASSSYNEQFF. This chain joins TRBV5-6 and TRBJ2-1; no clear D. The CDR3 is 11 amino acids. V was clipped by 3 bases and J by 2 bases, with 0 bases between them. In germline, CDR1 is SGHDT, CDR2 YYEEEE.

This chain links TRBV4-3 with TRBJ1-1, with TRBD1 identical over 10 bases. Germline V lookup: CDR1 LGHNA, CDR2 YSLEER. V shed 0 bases, J shed 4 bases, and the junction held 17 bases outside the gene matches. The CDR3 consists of 20 residues. The CDR3 coding sequence is TGCGCCAGCAGCCAAGATATCCCGGGACAGGGGTTCTTCGGGGTCACTGAAGCTTTCTTT. It codes for CASSQDIPGQGFFGVTEAFF.

The chain couples TRBV21-1 to TRBJ2-7; the table's D call, TRBD2, was not checked against the DNA. TRBV21-1 is a pseudogene segment. There are 17 residues in the CDR3. CDR3 amino acids: CASSKGGGPGGAYEQYF. CDR3 in DNA: TGTGCCAGCAGCAAGGGTGGTGGGCCCGGGGGGGCCTACGAGCAGTACTTC.

This clone was detected a few times. The sample holds other DNA sequences that translate to the same CDR3. The chain links TRBV30 to TRBJ1-3, with D hard to call. Deletions cut 0 bases from V and 0 bases from J, with 3 bases between. This CDR3 region has 13 residues. Germline values: CDR1 GTSNPN, CDR2 SVGIG (reference sequence). As DNA, the CDR3 is TGTGCCTGGAGTGTAAGCTCTGGAAACACCATATATTTT. Translating it yields CAWSVSSGNTIYF.

The chain links TRBV5-1 to TRBJ2-1, with 8 bases identical to TRBD2. V lost 4 bases and J lost 2; bases outside the gene matches: 2. There are 14 residues in the CDR3. CDR1 is SGHRS and CDR2 is YFSETQ in the germline V gene. CDR3 loop: CASSPGLAYNEQFF. The DNA for the CDR3 is TGCGCCAGCAGCCCGGGACTAGCCTACAATGAGCAGTTCTTC.

The chain has TRBV10-2 and TRBJ1-3, with unresolved D. Between the trimmed V and J ends, which lost 6 bases and 4 bases, there was a span of 10 bases. From germline, CDR1 is WSHSY and CDR2 SAAADI. CDR3 length: 13 amino acids. The CDR3 spells CASSRGWGNTIYF. The CDR3 DNA reads as TGCGCCAGCAGCCGGGGTTGGGGAAACACCATATATTTT.